The source of this T cell receptor beta chain is a study of technical replicates of blood from a few donors. J lost 3 bases, V lost 4 bases, and 7 bases had no gene match. The CDR3 is 15 residues long. CDR1 LGHNA and CDR2 YNFKEQ come from the germline V gene. The table came from immunoSEQ multiplex PCR; TCRdb's copy has only in-frame clones and leaves some out. This table has about 59,000 clones, 90% to 95% appearing once. Sequencing was carried out using PBMCs. The sequence derives from a human donor in good health. Some clones in this sample may be carry-over from other donors' samples. This chain links TRBV4-2 with TRBJ2-7; 9 positions match TRBD2. CDR3 residues: CASSPTGTSIYEQYF. The CDR3 bases are TGTGCCAGCAGCCCGACCGGGACTAGCATCTACGAGCAGTACTTC.